This TCR beta chain was documented in a study of T cells after yellow fever vaccination. Study information: SMART-Seq v4 Ultra Low Input handled preparation of low-cell-number fractions. Notes on the study in general: Primary-vaccination clones mostly resurfaced post-booster (around 96% CD4, about 87% CD8).

CDR1 and CDR2 (germline): MGHRA, YSYEKL. Trimming took 4 bases from V and 0 from J, leaving 10 bases between them. This CDR3 spans 15 amino acids. It was through 5'RACE template switching that TCR cDNA was made, with a universal primer site and UMIs added. TCRdb passed the 5' RACE reads through MiXCR, listing each CDR3 protein once. The repertoire includes 20,000 to 30,000 distinct CDR3 sequences, approximately 4.9% of them detected once, and around 40% sits in the top ten. The table lists this clonotype with many counts. The sample was PBMCs, either bulk or a sorted T-cell subset (CD4+, CD8+, memory, or dextramer-sorted; not recorded which), taken on the day of the yellow fever booster vaccination. The J gene is TRBJ1-3, the V gene TRBV4-1; D gene ambiguous. This receptor was obtained from a man between 18 and 35 years old who received the YFV17D yellow fever vaccine. For the CDR3, the DNA is TGCGCCAGCAGCCCCACCCCGAGCTCTGGAAACACCATATATTTT. As protein: CASSPTPSSGNTIYF.